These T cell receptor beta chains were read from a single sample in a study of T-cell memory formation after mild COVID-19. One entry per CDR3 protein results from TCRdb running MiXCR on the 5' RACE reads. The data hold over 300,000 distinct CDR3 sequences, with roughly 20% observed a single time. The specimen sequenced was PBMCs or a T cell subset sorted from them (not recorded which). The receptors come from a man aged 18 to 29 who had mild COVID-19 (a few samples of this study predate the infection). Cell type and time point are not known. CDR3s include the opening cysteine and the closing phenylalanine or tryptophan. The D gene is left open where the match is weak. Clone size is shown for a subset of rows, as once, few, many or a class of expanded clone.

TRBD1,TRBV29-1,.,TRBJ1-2,TGCAGCGCCCCGGACAGGGCGGCCGGCTACACCTTC,CSAPDRAAGYTF
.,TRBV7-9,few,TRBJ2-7,TGTGCCAGCAGCTCCGGGACATCCTACGAGCAGTACTTC,CASSSGTSYEQYF
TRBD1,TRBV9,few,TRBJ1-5,TGTGCCAGCAGCCGGGACAGGGTCTATCAGCCCCAGCATTTT,CASSRDRVYQPQHF
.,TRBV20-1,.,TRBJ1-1,TGCAGTGCTAGAGATCGGGGGTATAGCGAAGCTTTCTTT,CSARDRGYSEAFF
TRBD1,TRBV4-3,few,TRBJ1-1,TGCGCCAGCATGCTCTCAGGGGGCACTGAAGCTTTCTTT,CASMLSGGTEAFF
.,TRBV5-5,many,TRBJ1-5,TGTGCCAGCCCACGAAACCCAGGCGAATCAAACAATCAGCCCCAGCATTTT,CASPRNPGESNNQPQHF
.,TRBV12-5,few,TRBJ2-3,TGTGCTAGTGGTTTGGTCCCCGGGACTCCGACCCTCCTCGATACGCAGTATTTT,CASGLVPGTPTLLDTQYF
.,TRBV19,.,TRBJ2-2,TGTGACAGTAGTGGCCTCCCCGGGGAGCTGTTTTTT,CDSSGLPGELFF
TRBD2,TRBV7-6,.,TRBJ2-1,TGTGCCAGCAGTCCCCGGGTAGCGGGGGGTCACAATGAGCAGTTCTTC,CASSPRVAGGHNEQFF
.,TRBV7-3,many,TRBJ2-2,TGTGCCAGCAGCTCCGGGGAGAACACCGGGGAGCTGTTTTTT,CASSSGENTGELFF
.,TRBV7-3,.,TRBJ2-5,TGTGCCAGCAGCGGGGGGCGAACAGAGACCCAGTACTTC,CASSGGRTETQYF
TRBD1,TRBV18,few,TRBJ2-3,TGTGCCAGCTCACCCAGGACAGGGGGCATCGATACGCAGTATTTT,CASSPRTGGIDTQYF
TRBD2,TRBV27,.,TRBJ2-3,TGTGCCAGCAGTTTAAGGTCCATAGCGGGGACTCCAGATACGCAGTATTTT,CASSLRSIAGTPDTQYF
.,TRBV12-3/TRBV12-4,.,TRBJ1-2,TGTGCCAGCAGTCCAGGGCCCATCTATGGCTACACCTTC,CASSPGPIYGYTF
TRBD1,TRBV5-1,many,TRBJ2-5,TGCGCCAGCAGCTTGGGACCAGCCGGGACAGGGGAGACCCAGTACTTC,CASSLGPAGTGETQYF
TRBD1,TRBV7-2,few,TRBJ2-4,TGTGCCAGCAGCTTAAGAGGACAGGGAGGAAACATTCAGTACTTC,CASSLRGQGGNIQYF
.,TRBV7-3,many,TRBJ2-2,TGTGCCAGCAGTTCAAGTAGCGGAGGGGCCGGGGAGCTGTTTTTT,CASSSSSGGAGELFF
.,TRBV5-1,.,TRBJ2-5,TGCGCCAGCAGCCTCCCGTCGGGAATGAAGACCCAGTACTTC,CASSLPSGMKTQYF
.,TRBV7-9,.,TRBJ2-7,TGTGCCAGCAGCCCTCCGGGTGGGGTGCTCTACGAGCAGTACTTC,CASSPPGGVLYEQYF
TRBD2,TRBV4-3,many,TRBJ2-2,TGCGCCAGCAGCCAAGAGGGAGGGGCCGGGGAGCTGTTTTTT,CASSQEGGAGELFF
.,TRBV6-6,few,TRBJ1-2,TGTGCCAGCAGTTACTCGTTTGATGGCTACACCTTC,CASSYSFDGYTF
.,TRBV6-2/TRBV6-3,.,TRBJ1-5,TGTGCCAGCAGCTCCGATTTCCTCGGTCGGCCCCAGCATTTT,CASSSDFLGRPQHF
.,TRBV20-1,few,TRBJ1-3,TGCAGTGCTAGTTCGGTCTCTGGAAACACCATATATTTT,CSASSVSGNTIYF
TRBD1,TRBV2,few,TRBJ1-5,TGTGCCAGGGGGGGGACAGGAGTCAATCAGCCCCAGCATTTT,CARGGTGVNQPQHF
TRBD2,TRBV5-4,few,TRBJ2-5,TGTGCCAGCAGTCCTAGCGGAAAGACCCAGTACTTC,CASSPSGKTQYF
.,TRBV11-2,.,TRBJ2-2,TGTGCCAGCAGCTTTTCTAATTTTCCACAGAAGGTGTTTTTT,CASSFSNFPQKVFF
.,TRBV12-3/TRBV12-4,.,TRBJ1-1,TGTGCCAGCAGTCCCTCGGACTATGGTGAAGCTTTCTTT,CASSPSDYGEAFF
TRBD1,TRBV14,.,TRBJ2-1,TGTGCCAGCAGCTGGACAGGACACTCCTACAATGAGCAGTTCTTC,CASSWTGHSYNEQFF
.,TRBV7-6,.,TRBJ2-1,TGTGCCAGCAGCTTAGTGTACCCCGCGAGTGAGCAGTTCTTC,CASSLVYPASEQFF
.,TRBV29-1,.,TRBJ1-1,TGCAGCACGGAGGGAGGGAACACTGAAGCTTTCTTT,CSTEGGNTEAFF
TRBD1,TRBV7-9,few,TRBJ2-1,TGTGCCAGCAGCTTAGTGGGGACAGGGTTCAATGAGCAGTTCTTC,CASSLVGTGFNEQFF
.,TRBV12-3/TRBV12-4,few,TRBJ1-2,TGTGCCAGCAATCGCCCCCCGGGCTATGGCTACACCTTC,CASNRPPGYGYTF
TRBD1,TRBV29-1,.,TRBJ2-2,TGCAGCGCGCCGGGACAGGGGGCGACCGGGGAGCTGTTTTTT,CSAPGQGATGELFF
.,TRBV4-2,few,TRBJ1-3,TGTGCCAGCAGCCAAGAGGCTCTAGCCTCTGGAAACACCATATATTTT,CASSQEALASGNTIYF
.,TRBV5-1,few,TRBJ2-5,TGCGCCAGCAGCTTGTTATCAGGTGGGGAGACCCAGTACTTC,CASSLLSGGETQYF
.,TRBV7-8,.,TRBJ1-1,TGTGCCAGCAGCCGTGATGGGCACACTGAAGCTTTCTTT,CASSRDGHTEAFF
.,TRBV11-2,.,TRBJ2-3,TGTGCCAGCAGCCCATCGGACGGAGGAGAGGATACGCAGTATTTT,CASSPSDGGEDTQYF
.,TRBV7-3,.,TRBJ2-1,TGTGCCAGCAGCCCGACACCCGCCGGGGATGAGCAGTTCTTC,CASSPTPAGDEQFF
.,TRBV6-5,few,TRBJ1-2,TGTGCCAGCAGTTATCACGGGGCAGAAGATGGCTACACCTTC,CASSYHGAEDGYTF